This entry lists 9 T cell receptor beta chains sequenced from one sample in a study of glioma-infiltrating T cells. TCR alpha and beta CDR3 regions were amplified from RNA using iRepertoire nested multiplex PCR. Using its own MiXCR run on the multiplex PCR reads, TCRdb lists one record per CDR3 protein. In the table there are 100,000 to 150,000 distinct CDR3 sequences, less than 30% of which are singletons. The specimen sequenced was glioma tissue, nonneoplastic brain tissue, or PBMCs (not recorded which). The receptors stem from a human donor with low-grade glioma or glioblastoma, undergoing nonglioma brain surgery, or in good health (not recorded which).

This clonotype was counted a few times. A much larger clone lies one base from this, so it may be a read error. As the CDR3 is not closed by the conserved phenylalanine or tryptophan, this likely results from a read error. The V gene is TRBV4-1, the J gene TRBJ1-2; 8 bases fit TRBD1. The V gene end was trimmed by 2 bases and the J gene end by 4 bases; junction bases not matched to a gene: 3. The CDR3 sequence is 14 residues long. Looked up from germline, CDR1 is MGHRA and CDR2 is YSYEKL. In DNA, the CDR3 is TGCGCCAGCAGCCAACCGGACAGGGTCTATGGCTACACCCTC. Translation gives CASSQPDRVYGYTL.

This clonotype was observed at least ten times. V usage is TRBV27 and J usage is TRBJ2-1; D ambiguous. Trimming removed 3 bases at V and 1 base at J, with 10 bases between. The germline V gene has CDR1 MNHEY and CDR2 SMNVEV (reference sequence). This CDR3 region has 15 residues. CDR3 nucleotides: TGTGCCAGCAGTTTTGTTCCTAGTTCCTACAATGAGCAGTTCTTC. Protein: CASSFVPSSYNEQFF.

This clonotype was counted at least ten times. The chain joins TRBV24-1 to TRBJ2-3; D may be TRBD1 or TRBD2 (5 bases each). The V gene's germline CDR1 is KGHDR and CDR2 SFDVKD. The CDR3 totals 16 residues. With 2 bases removed from V and 5 bases from J, the gap between germline ends came to 16 bases. The CDR3 loop is CATSDSRDLRRDTQYF. In DNA, the CDR3 is TGTGCCACCAGTGATTCCCGGGACCTAAGAAGAGATACGCAGTATTTT.

The chain recombines TRBV20-1 with TRBJ2-2; no clear D. Germline assignment: CDR1 DFQATT and CDR2 SNEGSKA (reference sequence). V was shortened by 4 bases and J by 4 bases, with 19 bases between the two germline ends. The CDR3 is 16 residues long. The chain's CDR3 is CSAIKLDAASTGELFF. The CDR3 bases are TGCAGTGCTATCAAGCTAGACGCCGCGAGCACCGGGGAGCTGTTTTTT.

This clonotype came up many times. This chain uses TRBV4-1 with TRBJ2-1, with unresolved D. V was trimmed by 3 bases and J by 3 bases, leaving 9 bases between them. The CDR3 is 14 residues long. CDR1 is MGHRA and CDR2 is YSYEKL in the germline V gene. CDR3 nucleotide sequence: TGCGCCAGCAGCCACTACCTACTCTACAATGAGCAGTTCTTC. Translated: CASSHYLLYNEQFF.

Points on this clonotype: This likely comes from a read error, as the CDR3 has no conserved phenylalanine or tryptophan at its end. The chain carries TRBV11-2 and TRBJ2-7, with unresolved D. Germline CDR1 SGHAT, CDR2 FQNNGV. Trimming took off 4 bases at V and 9 bases at J, with 10 bases between the two ends. The CDR3 runs to 11 residues. CDR3 sequence reads: CASSSLMGQYS. CDR3 DNA: TGTGCCAGCAGCTCTCTCATGGGGCAGTACTCC.

A word on this clonotype: This may arise from a read error, as a much more abundant clone is one base away. The chain is built from TRBV28 and TRBJ2-7; 9 bases match TRBD1. The germline gives CDR1 MDHEN, CDR2 SYDVKM. The CDR3 is 13 amino acids. This chain's CDR3 is CASSSGQGGERYF. CDR3 coding DNA: TGTGCCAGCAGTTCGGGACAGGGAGGCGAGCGGTACTTC. Filled out from reference TRBV28 and TRBJ2-7, the complete variable domain reads DVKVTQSSRYLVKRTGEKVFLECVQDMDHENMFWYRQDPGLGLRLIYFSYDVKMKEKGDIPEGYSVSREKKERFSLILESASTNQTSMYLCASSSGQGGERYFGPGTRLTVT.

Remarks on this clonotype: This may be a read error: a much more frequent sequence differs by one nucleotide. The chain combines TRBV19 with TRBJ2-1; the D gene is possibly TRBD2 (5 bases). V lost 5 bases and J 2 bases, leaving 16 bases between the germline ends. Looked up from germline, CDR1 is LNHDA and CDR2 is SQIVND (reference sequence). There are 16 residues in the CDR3. The CDR3 DNA reads TGTGCCAGTAGTCCTAGCTGGAGGCGAACCTACAATGAGCAGTTCTTC. It codes for CASSPSWRRTYNEQFF.

Worth noting for this clonotype: One end of the junction is discordant with germline, which a read error may explain. The V gene is TRBV6-5, the J gene TRBJ2-3, with a weak D call TRBD1 (5 bases). From germline, CDR1 is MNHEY and CDR2 SVGAGI. The CDR3 is made up of 17 amino acids. The chain's CDR3 is CASSPAPPLSVTDAQYF. The CDR3 DNA sequence: TGTGCCAGCAGTCCTGCTCCCCCGCTCAGCGTGACAGATGCGCAGTATTTT.